This T cell receptor (beta chain) was recorded in a study of T cells in Graves' hyperthyroidism and ophthalmopathy. Study-level background: Peripheral blood was obtained at initial diagnosis, preceding any treatment.

Overall study results and limits: Clonotypes that were expanded in thyroid above 0.001 mostly appeared in blood too.

Amplification targeted TCR beta CDR3 regions from RNA transcripts. In the first-round RT-PCR of the TCR CDR3, the HTBI primer set was used. MiXCR was run by TCRdb on the multiplex PCR reads, yielding one entry per CDR3 protein. The sample includes roughly 500,000 distinct CDR3 sequences, around a quarter seen only once; the top ten take about 11%. As to this clonotype: Its target is not known.

Looked up from germline, CDR1 is SGHTA and CDR2 is FQGTGA. The V end lost 1 base, the J end lost 6 bases, and 13 bases lay between the germline ends. The CDR3 spans 14 residues. Investigators excluded patients with uncontrolled infection, other autoimmune disease, pregnancy or lactation. The sequenced material came from blood. The J gene is TRBJ2-7, the V gene TRBV7-3; D is possibly TRBD1 or TRBD2 (5 bases each). This receptor was identified in a woman between 25 and 40 years old with Graves' ophthalmopathy. This CDR3 is CASSLMQGASEQYF. CDR3 coding DNA: TGTGCCAGCAGCTTAATGCAGGGAGCGAGCGAGCAGTACTTC. Full variable domain (remainder filled in from reference TRBV7-3 and TRBJ2-7): GAGVSQTPSNKVTEKGKYVELRCDPISGHTALYWYRQSLGQGPEFLIYFQGTGAADDSGLPNDRFFAVRPEGSVSTLKIQRTERGDSAVYLCASSLMQGASEQYFGPGTRLTVT.